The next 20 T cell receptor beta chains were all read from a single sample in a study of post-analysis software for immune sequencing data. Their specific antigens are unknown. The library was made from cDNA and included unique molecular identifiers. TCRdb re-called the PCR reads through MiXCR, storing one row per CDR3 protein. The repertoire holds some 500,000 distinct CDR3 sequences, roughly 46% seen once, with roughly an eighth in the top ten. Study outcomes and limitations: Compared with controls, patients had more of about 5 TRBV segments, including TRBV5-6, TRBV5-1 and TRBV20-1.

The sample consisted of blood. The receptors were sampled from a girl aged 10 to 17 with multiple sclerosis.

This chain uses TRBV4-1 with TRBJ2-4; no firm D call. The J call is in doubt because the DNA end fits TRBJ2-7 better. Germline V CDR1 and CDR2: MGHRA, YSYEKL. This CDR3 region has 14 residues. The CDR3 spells CASSQARGTYEQYF. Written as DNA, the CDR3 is TGCGCCAGCAGCCAAGCCCGCGGCACCTACGAGCAGTACTTC.

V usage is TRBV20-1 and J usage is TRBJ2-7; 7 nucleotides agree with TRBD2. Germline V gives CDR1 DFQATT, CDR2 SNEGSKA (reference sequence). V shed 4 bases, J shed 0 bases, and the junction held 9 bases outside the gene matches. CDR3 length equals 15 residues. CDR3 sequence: CSATEERGFSYEQYF. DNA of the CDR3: TGCAGTGCTACAGAGGAGCGGGGCTTCTCCTACGAGCAGTACTTC.

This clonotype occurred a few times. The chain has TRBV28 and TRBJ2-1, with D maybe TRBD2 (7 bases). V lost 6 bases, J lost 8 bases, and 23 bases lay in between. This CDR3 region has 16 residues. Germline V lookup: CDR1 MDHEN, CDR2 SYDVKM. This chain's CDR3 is CASSPARRGLGYEQFF. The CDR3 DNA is TGTGCCAGCAGCCCAGCAAGGCGGGGGCTTGGGTATGAGCAGTTCTTC.

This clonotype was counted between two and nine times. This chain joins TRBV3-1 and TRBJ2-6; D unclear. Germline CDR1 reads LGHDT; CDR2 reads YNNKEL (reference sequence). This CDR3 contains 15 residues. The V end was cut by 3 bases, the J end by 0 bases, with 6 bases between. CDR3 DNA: TGTGCCAGCAGCCAGGATAACTCTGGGGCCAACGTCCTGACTTTC. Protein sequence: CASSQDNSGANVLTF.

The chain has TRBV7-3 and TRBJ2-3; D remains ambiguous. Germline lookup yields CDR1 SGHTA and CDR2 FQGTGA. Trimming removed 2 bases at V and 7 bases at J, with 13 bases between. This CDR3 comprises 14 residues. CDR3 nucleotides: TGTGCCAGCAGCTTATCTGGGTCTGGGAATACGCAGTATTTT. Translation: CASSLSGSGNTQYF.

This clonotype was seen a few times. DNA for the CDR3: TGCAGTGCTAGAGATATCGGCGTCGAGCAGTTCTTC. It specifies CSARDIGVEQFF. The chain couples TRBV20-1 to TRBJ2-1; D is unclear. The ends were cut back, 0 bases at V and 10 bases at J, with 10 bases in the middle. Per germline, CDR1 DFQATT and CDR2 SNEGSKA (reference sequence). This CDR3 comprises 12 residues.

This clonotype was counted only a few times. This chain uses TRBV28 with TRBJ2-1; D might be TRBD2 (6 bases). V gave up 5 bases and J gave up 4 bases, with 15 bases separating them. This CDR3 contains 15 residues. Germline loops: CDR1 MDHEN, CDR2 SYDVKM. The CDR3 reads CASSPGRGTYNEQFF. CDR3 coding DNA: TGTGCCAGCAGTCCCGGCCGGGGGACTTACAATGAGCAGTTCTTC.

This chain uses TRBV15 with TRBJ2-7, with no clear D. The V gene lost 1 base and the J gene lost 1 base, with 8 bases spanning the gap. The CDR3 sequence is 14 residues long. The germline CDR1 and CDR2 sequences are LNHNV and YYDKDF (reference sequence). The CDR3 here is CATSRAGGSYEQYF. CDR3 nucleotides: TGTGCCACCAGCAGAGCGGGCGGATCCTACGAGCAGTACTTC.

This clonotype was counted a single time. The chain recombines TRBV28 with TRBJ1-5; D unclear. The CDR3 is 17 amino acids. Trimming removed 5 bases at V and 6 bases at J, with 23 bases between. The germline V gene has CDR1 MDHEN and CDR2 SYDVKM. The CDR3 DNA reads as TGTGCCAGCAGTCCCGAATTCAAGAGGGCTAAGAGTCAGCCCCAGCATTTT. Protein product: CASSPEFKRAKSQPQHF.

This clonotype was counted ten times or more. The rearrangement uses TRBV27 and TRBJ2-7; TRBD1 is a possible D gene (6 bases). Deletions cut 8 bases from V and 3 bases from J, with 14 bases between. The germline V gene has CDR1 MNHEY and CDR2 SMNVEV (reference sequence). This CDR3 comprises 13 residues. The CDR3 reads CASLLSTGYEQYF. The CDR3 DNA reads TGTGCCAGCCTATTGTCGACAGGCTACGAGCAGTACTTC.

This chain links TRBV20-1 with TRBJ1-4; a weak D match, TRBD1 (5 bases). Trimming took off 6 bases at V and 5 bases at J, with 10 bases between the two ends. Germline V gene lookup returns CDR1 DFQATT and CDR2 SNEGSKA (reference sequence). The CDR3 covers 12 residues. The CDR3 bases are TGCAGTGCGGAGGGGAGGAATGAAAAACTGTTTTTT. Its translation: CSAEGRNEKLFF.

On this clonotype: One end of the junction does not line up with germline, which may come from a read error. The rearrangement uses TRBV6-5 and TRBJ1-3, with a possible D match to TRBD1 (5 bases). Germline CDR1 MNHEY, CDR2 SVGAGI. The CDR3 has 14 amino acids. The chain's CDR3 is CASQTGAMGNTVYF. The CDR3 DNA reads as TGTGCCAGTCAAACCGGGGCTATGGGAAACACCGTATATTTT.

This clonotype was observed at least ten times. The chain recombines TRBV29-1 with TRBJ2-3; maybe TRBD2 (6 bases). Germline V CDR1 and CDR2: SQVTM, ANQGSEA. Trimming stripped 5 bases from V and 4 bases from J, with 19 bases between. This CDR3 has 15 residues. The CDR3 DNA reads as TGCAGCGTTTTGACGCGGGGAGATCGTGCAGATACGCAGTATTTT. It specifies CSVLTRGDRADTQYF.

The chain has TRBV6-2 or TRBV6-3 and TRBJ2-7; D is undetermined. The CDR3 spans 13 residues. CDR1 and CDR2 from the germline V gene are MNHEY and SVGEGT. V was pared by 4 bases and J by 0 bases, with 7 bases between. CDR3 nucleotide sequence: TGTGCCAGCAGTTCGGCTGACTCCTACGAGCAGTACTTC. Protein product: CASSSADSYEQYF.

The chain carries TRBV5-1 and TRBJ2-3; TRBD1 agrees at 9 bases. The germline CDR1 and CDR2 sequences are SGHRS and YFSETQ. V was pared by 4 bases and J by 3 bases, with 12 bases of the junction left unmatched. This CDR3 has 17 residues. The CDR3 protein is CASSPAAQGAKTDTQYF. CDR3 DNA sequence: TGCGCCAGCAGCCCAGCTGCACAGGGGGCGAAGACAGATACGCAGTATTTT.

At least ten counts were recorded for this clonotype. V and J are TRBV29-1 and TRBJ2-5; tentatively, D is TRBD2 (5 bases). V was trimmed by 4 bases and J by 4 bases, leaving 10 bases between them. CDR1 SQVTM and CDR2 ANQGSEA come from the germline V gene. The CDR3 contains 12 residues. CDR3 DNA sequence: TGCAGCGTTGTTAGGGAGTTAGAGACCCAGTACTTC. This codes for CSVVRELETQYF.

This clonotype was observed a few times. CDR3 loop: CASRGRPPTDTQYF. CDR3 DNA sequence: TGTGCCAGCAGGGGGCGTCCCCCCACAGATACGCAGTATTTT. The chain links TRBV7-9 to TRBJ2-3, with D maybe TRBD1 (5 bases). Germline assignment: CDR1 SEHNR and CDR2 FQNEAQ (reference sequence). V shed 6 bases and J shed 2 bases, with 12 bases lying between them. This CDR3 is built from 14 residues.

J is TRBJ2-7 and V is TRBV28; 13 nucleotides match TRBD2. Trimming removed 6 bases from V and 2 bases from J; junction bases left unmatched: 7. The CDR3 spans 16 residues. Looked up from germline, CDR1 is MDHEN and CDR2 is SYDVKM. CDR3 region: CASSGLAGERAYEQYF. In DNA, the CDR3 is TGTGCCAGCAGCGGACTAGCGGGAGAGCGGGCCTACGAGCAGTACTTC.

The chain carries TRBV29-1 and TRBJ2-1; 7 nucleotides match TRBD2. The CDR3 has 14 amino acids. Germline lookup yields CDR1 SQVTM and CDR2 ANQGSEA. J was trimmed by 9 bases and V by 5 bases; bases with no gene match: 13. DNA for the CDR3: TGCAGCGTTCGGGGACTACTACCCCAGGGTGAGCAGTTCTTC. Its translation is CSVRGLLPQGEQFF.

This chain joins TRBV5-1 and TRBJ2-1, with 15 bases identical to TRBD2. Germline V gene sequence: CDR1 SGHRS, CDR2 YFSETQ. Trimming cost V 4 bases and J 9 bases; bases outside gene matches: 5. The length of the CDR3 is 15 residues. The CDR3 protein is CASSAGLAGGSEQFF. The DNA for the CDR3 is TGCGCCAGCAGCGCGGGACTAGCGGGAGGTAGTGAGCAGTTCTTC. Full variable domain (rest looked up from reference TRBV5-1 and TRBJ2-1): KAGVTQTPRYLIKTRGQQVTLSCSPISGHRSVSWYQQTPGQGLQFLFEYFSETQRNKGNFPGRFSGRQFSNSRSEMNVSTLELGDSALYLCASSAGLAGGSEQFFGPGTRLTVL.